This T cell receptor (beta chain) was recorded in a study of cytomegalovirus exposure and HLA in healthy donors. Study findings and constraints: For most TCR beta V segments, an earlier analysis put the productive rate at about 87% or about 30% of the time. TCR beta chain V- and J-gene trimming was linked, in a later analysis, to a missense variant in DCLRE1C. By a later analysis, the bulk of CMV-associated TCR beta chains appeared HLA-restricted. TCR beta chains numbering some 160 were designated cytomegalovirus-associated.

The primer mix had 60 Vbeta and 13 Jbeta primers. Method: immunoSEQ multiplex PCR; TCRdb's copy keeps in-frame clones and lacks some. Counted here are some 160,000 clones, 80% to 90% occurring once; the ten biggest clones make up roughly 1.9%. Comment on this clone: The antigen is unknown.

Losses at the gene ends were 7 bases for V and 7 bases for J; bases not matched to a gene: 11. Germline CDR1 is SQVTM and CDR2 is ANQGSEA. The CDR3 runs to 13 residues. J is TRBJ1-2 and V is TRBV29-1, with TRBD1 matching over 8 bases. This receptor was taken from a woman younger than 35 in good health and CMV-seronegative. The material sequenced was PBMCs. In DNA form, the CDR3 reads TGCAGCGGAGAGACAGGGGAAAAAACTGGCTACACCTTC. Protein product: CSGETGEKTGYTF.